This TCR beta chain was retrieved from a study of blood T cell repertoires in COVID-19. The overall study: There were acute and convalescent COVID-19 samples, and they came from the United States, Italy and Spain. Sample material is recorded as cDNA or gDNA derived from T cells, B-cell-depleted T cells, or PBMCs.

In the original analysis: Estimation of nucleated cell counts relied on the amplification of reference gene primers. Using immunoSEQ multiplex PCR, the repertoire was profiled, and TCRdb retains in-frame clones only, with some absent. D and trimming were read from the DNA, whereas the V and J calls and clone size are those reported in that table. The profile shows some 300,000 clones, around 87% of them singletons. V was cut by 3 bases and J by 3 bases, with 10 bases left in between. The CDR3 runs 14 residues. Germline-derived CDR1 and CDR2 are ENHRY and SYGVKD. Sequenced material: peripheral blood. This chain connects TRBV10-3 to TRBJ2-3, with D perhaps TRBD2 (5 bases). The receptor comes from a man between 70 and 80 years old with acute or convalescent COVID-19. CDR3 DNA: TGTGCCATCAGTGATGAGGGAATAACAGATACGCAGTATTTT. Translated, it gives CAISDEGITDTQYF.